The clone carrying this T cell receptor beta chain was detected only a few times. The target antigen is unknown. The entry originates in a study of identical twins. Study observations and caveats: Rather than following the same donors, the conclusions depended on cross-sectional statistical analysis.

J lost 8 bases, V lost 5 bases, and 8 bases had no gene match. The CDR3 length is 13 residues. Template switching added a universal primer binding site, and final cDNA carried unique molecular identifiers. Each CDR3 protein is one row after TCRdb ran MiXCR on the 5' RACE reads. Here the sample spans 400,000 to 550,000 distinct CDR3 sequences, roughly 21% being singletons. The sample was also linked to a second study, of T cells expressing NK-cell markers.

The chain is built from TRBV12-3 or TRBV12-4 and TRBJ1-1; 7 nucleotides agree with TRBD1. The sequenced sample consisted of CD4+ T cells sorted from blood. The source of this sequence is a woman aged 18 to 35 in good health. In DNA, the CDR3 is TGTGCCAGCAGTCAACAGGGGTTCATCGAAGCTTTCTTT. This sequence encodes CASSQQGFIEAFF.